This TCR beta chain is drawn from a study of blood T cell repertoires in COVID-19. The method was immunoSEQ multiplex PCR; TCRdb's version includes in-frame clones alone and lacks a portion of them. The repertoire holds approximately 140,000 clones, with about 86% as singletons. The germline gives CDR1 LGHDT, CDR2 YNNKEL (reference sequence). The CDR3 has 16 amino acids. Unmatched junction bases numbered 4, after V lost 1 base and J lost 1 base. The chain recombines TRBV3-1 (or the pseudogene TRBV3-2) with TRBJ2-7; TRBD1 matches at 10 bases. This receptor was identified in a woman in her sixties or seventies with acute or convalescent COVID-19. Input material: peripheral blood. The CDR3 coding sequence is TGTGCCAGCAGCCAAGGACCGGGACAGGGGTCCTACGAGCAGTACTTC. This gives the protein CASSQGPGQGSYEQYF.